Each of the 26 T cell receptor beta chains below was sequenced from the same sample in a study of OX40 agonist ivuxolimab in advanced cancers. Generated by immunoSEQ multiplex PCR, the TCRdb table keeps only in-frame clones and is missing some. The sample has roughly 97,000 clones, 86% seen once. Source: CD4+ or CD8+ T cells sorted from blood, taken in a trial of the OX40 agonist ivuxolimab. Receptor source: an adult with an advanced solid tumor such as melanoma, head and neck, liver or kidney cancer.

V usage is TRBV10-3 and J usage is TRBJ2-1; D ambiguous. Trimming removed 1 base at V and 6 bases at J, with 10 bases between. The CDR3 is 14 amino acids. In germline, CDR1 is ENHRY, CDR2 SYGVKD. The CDR3 sequence is CAISEFLTPNEQFF. The CDR3 DNA reads as TGTGCCATCAGTGAGTTCTTGACTCCCAATGAGCAGTTCTTC.

The chain recombines TRBV2 with TRBJ2-3; 9 bases line up with TRBD2. Germline V lookup: CDR1 SNHLY, CDR2 FYNNEI. Trimming cost V 4 bases and J 6 bases; bases outside gene matches: 14. The CDR3 length is 17 residues. CDR3 protein: CASSGLGGTSKSDTQYF. The CDR3 region has the DNA TGTGCCAGCAGTGGTCTCGGCGGGACTAGCAAATCGGATACGCAGTATTTT.

This chain's CDR3 is CATRARGSYNEQFF. The DNA of the CDR3 is TGTGCCACCAGGGCCCGGGGCTCCTACAATGAGCAGTTCTTC. The chain has TRBV6-1 and TRBJ2-1; D could derive from TRBD1 or TRBD2 (5 bases each). The germline V gene encodes CDR1 MNHNS and CDR2 SASEGT. This CDR3 is 14 amino acids long. V was cut by 10 bases and J by 0 bases, with 13 bases left in between.

The chain links TRBV7-9 to TRBJ2-7; the match to TRBD1 covers 7 bases. The CDR3 is 13 residues long. With V trimmed by 6 bases and J by 6 bases, 8 bases remained unmatched. CDR1 and CDR2 (germline): SEHNR, FQNEAQ (reference sequence). CDR3 protein: CASSPTGSVEQYF. Written as DNA, the CDR3 is TGTGCCAGCAGTCCGACAGGGAGTGTCGAGCAGTACTTC.

The chain combines TRBV11-3 with TRBJ2-3; D is unclear. CDR1 and CDR2 (germline): SGHNT, YENEEA. V lost 0 bases and J 4 bases, leaving 8 bases between the germline ends. The CDR3 runs 14 residues. The CDR3 DNA reads TGTGCCAGCAGCTTAGACGGACCATCAGATACGCAGTATTTT. This translates into CASSLDGPSDTQYF.

The rearrangement joins TRBV2 to TRBJ2-7; D is possibly TRBD1 (6 bases). With 6 bases removed from V and 5 bases from J, the gap between germline ends came to 14 bases. The CDR3 runs to 13 residues. Germline CDR1 SNHLY, CDR2 FYNNEI. For the CDR3, the DNA is TGTGCCAGCAGGTTCCAGGGGCTCAACGAGCAGTACTTC. Its protein product is CASRFQGLNEQYF.

The CDR3 here is CASSLQHTDTQYF. In DNA, the CDR3 is TGTGCCAGCAGCTTACAGCACACAGATACGCAGTATTTT. The chain combines TRBV7-3 with TRBJ2-3; unclear D gene. The CDR3 has 13 amino acids. Trimming took 2 bases from V and 2 from J, leaving 5 bases between them. Germline values: CDR1 SGHTA, CDR2 FQGTGA.

In nucleotides, the CDR3 is TGTGCCAGCAGTTATCAGGGGAATCAGCCCCAGCATTTT. Protein sequence: CASSYQGNQPQHF. The genes are TRBV5-4 and TRBJ1-5; possibly TRBD1 for D (6 bases). V was trimmed by 5 bases and J by 4 bases, leaving 10 bases between them. Germline V CDR1 and CDR2: SGHNT, YYREEE (reference sequence). The CDR3 is made up of 13 amino acids.

The rearrangement links TRBV19 to TRBJ1-5; weak D call: TRBD1 (5 bases). This CDR3 contains 17 residues. Per the germline V gene, CDR1 is LNHDA and CDR2 is SQIVND (reference sequence). Trimming removed 3 bases at V and 0 bases at J, with 15 bases between. CDR3 nucleotide sequence: TGTGCCAGTAGTATCAGAGGACATTCGACTAGCAATCAGCCCCAGCATTTT. Translating gives CASSIRGHSTSNQPQHF.

This clone was recorded only once. The chain is built from TRBV7-9 and TRBJ2-1; 10 bases are shared with TRBD2. This CDR3 spans 18 amino acids. Germline V CDR1 and CDR2: SEHNR, FQNEAQ (reference sequence). J gave up 4 bases and V 0 bases, and 9 bases lay outside the gene matches. The DNA of the CDR3 is TGTGCCAGCAGCTTAGCGCTTGGTAGCGGGAGGACTTACAATGAGCAGTTCTTC. Translated: CASSLALGSGRTYNEQFF.

V and J are TRBV11-3 and TRBJ2-5, with D perhaps given as TRBD1 or TRBD2 (6 bases each). CDR3 size: 13 residues. Germline CDR1 and CDR2: SGHNT and YENEEA. Trimming removed 5 bases at V and 5 bases at J, with 12 bases between. In nucleotides, the CDR3 is TGTGCCAGCAGCCCGGGGGCCACGGAGACCCAGTACTTC. Encoded protein: CASSPGATETQYF.

This sequence joins TRBV18 and TRBJ2-1, with TRBD1 matching over 8 bases. Germline V CDR1 and CDR2: KGHSH, LQKENI. The CDR3 length is 15 residues. The ends lost 0 bases at V and 7 bases at J; junction bases unmatched: 5. CDR3 region: CASSPPAGGGNEQFF. CDR3 nucleotide sequence: TGTGCCAGCTCACCACCCGCAGGGGGCGGGAATGAGCAGTTCTTC.

J is TRBJ1-5 and V is TRBV30; D gene uncertain. V was trimmed by 2 bases and J by 9 bases, leaving 11 bases between them. Germline V gene lookup returns CDR1 GTSNPN and CDR2 SVGIG (reference sequence). This CDR3 has 12 amino acids. CDR3 protein: CAWSLPSGPQHF. In DNA form, the CDR3 reads TGTGCCTGGAGTTTACCCTCAGGGCCCCAGCATTTT.

The chain joins TRBV18 to TRBJ2-6; D may be TRBD2 (5 bases). This CDR3 has 17 amino acids. Germline CDR1 KGHSH, CDR2 LQKENI. Trimming pared 4 bases from V and 0 bases from J, leaving 13 bases between. The CDR3 nucleotides are TGTGCCAGCTCACGGTTGGGAGTTCACTCTGGGGCCAACGTCCTGACTTTC. This gives the protein CASSRLGVHSGANVLTF.

The chain is built from TRBV5-1 and TRBJ1-3; D might be TRBD1 (6 bases). Trimming took off 1 base at V and 4 bases at J, with 15 bases between the two ends. This CDR3 region has 16 residues. CDR1 is SGHRS and CDR2 is YFSETQ in the germline V gene. CDR3 DNA sequence: TGCGCCAGCAGCTTGAAGTGGGGGGCATCGGGAAACACCATATATTTT. This translates into CASSLKWGASGNTIYF.

The V call is TRBV2, the J call TRBJ1-1, with unresolved D. V lost 7 bases and J lost 0, with 12 bases in between. The CDR3 totals 14 residues. Per the germline V gene, CDR1 is SNHLY and CDR2 is FYNNEI. The chain's CDR3 is CASKPRNMNTEAFF. The CDR3 region has the DNA TGTGCCAGCAAACCCAGGAATATGAACACTGAAGCTTTCTTT.

Notes on this clone: At one boundary the junction diverges from the germline segment, which might be a read error. The rearrangement joins TRBV7-7 to TRBJ2-3; TRBD2 is a possible D gene (7 bases). The CDR3 is made up of 15 amino acids. Looked up from germline, CDR1 is SSHAT and CDR2 is FNYEAQ (reference sequence). The CDR3 reads CASSLGGGPGDTQYF. In DNA form, the CDR3 reads TGTGCTAGCAGCTTAGGGGGGGGGCCCGGAGATACGCAGTATTTT. Full variable domain (remainder filled in from reference TRBV7-7 and TRBJ2-3): GAGVSQSPRYKVTKRGQDVTLRCDPISSHATLYWYQQALGQGPEFLTYFNYEAQPDKSGLPSDRFSAERPEGSISTLTIQRTEQRDSAMYRCASSLGGGPGDTQYFGPGTRLTVL.

This clone is medium-sized by share. This sequence joins TRBV2 and TRBJ1-5, with TRBD1 matching over 10 bases. V lost 6 bases, J lost 4 bases, and 12 bases stayed unmatched. The germline CDR1 and CDR2 sequences are SNHLY and FYNNEI. The CDR3 totals 17 residues. The CDR3 loop is CASRKTVGQGKNQPQHF. The CDR3 DNA reads as TGTGCCAGCAGGAAAACGGTGGGACAGGGGAAAAATCAGCCCCAGCATTTT.

This rearrangement joins TRBV5-1 to TRBJ2-3; TRBD1 is a possible D gene (6 bases). Germline lookup yields CDR1 SGHRS and CDR2 YFSETQ. The CDR3 has 14 residues. V lost 2 bases, J lost 4 bases, and 11 bases lay in between. The CDR3 region has the DNA TGCGCCAGCAGCTTTCAGGGGAATCCAGATACGCAGTATTTT. Its translation: CASSFQGNPDTQYF.

The chain uses TRBV18 and TRBJ2-5; D uncertain. Germline lookup yields CDR1 KGHSH and CDR2 LQKENI. The CDR3 loop spans 14 amino acids. V shed 4 bases and J shed 2 bases, with 11 bases lying between them. Here the CDR3 DNA reads TGTGCCAGCTCACTAGTATCAGGTCAAGAGACCCAGTACTTC. Protein product: CASSLVSGQETQYF.

V gene TRBV6-6 combines with J gene TRBJ2-7; D might be TRBD1 or TRBD2, each matching 5 bases. This CDR3 comprises 13 residues. CDR1 and CDR2 (germline): MNHNY, SVGAGI (reference sequence). With 2 bases removed from V and 3 bases from J, the gap between germline ends came to 8 bases. In nucleotides, the CDR3 is TGTGCCAGCAGTTACCAGGGAGACTACGAGCAGTACTTC. Translation: CASSYQGDYEQYF.

The chain recombines TRBV11-2 with TRBJ1-5; D is unresolved. The CDR3 consists of 14 residues. V gave up 0 bases and J gave up 11 bases, with 14 bases separating them. CDR1 is SGHAT, CDR2 FQNNGV, per germline. CDR3 in amino acids: CASSLDRMGQTQHF. The CDR3 DNA reads TGTGCCAGCAGCTTAGATCGAATGGGTCAAACCCAGCATTTT.

The genes are TRBV5-8 and TRBJ2-7, with no clear D. This CDR3 region has 12 residues. V lost 2 bases, J lost 0 bases, and 3 bases lay in between. Germline V gene sequence: CDR1 SGHTS, CDR2 YDEGEE. This CDR3 is CASSLNSYEQYF. The CDR3 DNA reads as TGTGCCAGCAGCTTAAACTCCTACGAGCAGTACTTC.

The rearrangement uses TRBV19 and TRBJ2-5; 8 bases are a match to TRBD1. The germline gives CDR1 LNHDA, CDR2 SQIVND (reference sequence). V lost 6 bases and J lost 6; bases outside the gene matches: 9. The CDR3 totals 14 residues. The CDR3 here is CASRNIQGAQTQYF. The CDR3 DNA is TGTGCCAGTAGGAATATCCAGGGGGCGCAGACCCAGTACTTC.

This clone has only a few counts. The V gene is TRBV6-6, the J gene TRBJ1-4, with TRBD1 as a possible D gene (6 bases). The germline V and J ends were trimmed by 2 bases and 7 bases, with 11 bases remaining between them. The CDR3 totals 14 residues. The V gene's germline CDR1 is MNHNY and CDR2 SVGAGI (reference sequence). The DNA of the CDR3 is TGTGCCAGCAGTTACGGGGGGGCGGGTGAAAAACTGTTTTTT. Protein sequence: CASSYGGAGEKLFF.

CDR3 loop: CASSRDRDGAPLHF. CDR3 nucleotides: TGTGCCAGCTCTAGGGACCGGGATGGGGCACCCCTCCACTTT. V gene TRBV18 combines with J gene TRBJ1-6, with D possibly matching TRBD1 (5 bases). CDR1 is KGHSH, CDR2 LQKENI, per germline. The CDR3 is made up of 14 amino acids. V was clipped by 6 bases and J by 11 bases, with 17 bases between them. The full variable domain, its missing parts supplied by reference TRBV18 and TRBJ1-6, is NAGVMQNPRHLVRRRGQEARLRCSPMKGHSHVYWYRQLPEEGLKFMVYLQKENIIDESGMPKERFSAEFPKEGPSILRIQQVVRGDSAAYFCASSRDRDGAPLHFGNGTRLTVT.